The following is a TCR beta chain sequence with its context. What it binds is not known. Trimming shortened V by 0 bases and J by 7 bases, and 14 bases separated the two germline ends. CDR3 length: 16 amino acids. Looked up from germline, CDR1 is SGDLS and CDR2 is YYNGEE. These data belong to a study of T cell responses to AZD1222 COVID-19 vaccine. TCRdb keeps only in-frame clones here, not all; method: immunoSEQ multiplex PCR. Among 180,000 or so clones listed, approximately 90% were seen once. Study results and caveats: Spike-specific TCR depth and breadth grew after two AZD1222 doses. Of the AZD1222 recipients, only 5 to 7 were seropositive at baseline. Donors were largely white British and mainly female; clonal diversity was possibly underestimated.

This rearrangement joins TRBV9 to TRBJ1-6; D may be TRBD1 (6 bases). The sample was peripheral blood, taken 28 days after the second AZD1222 dose. The clonotype comes from an adult who received the AZD1222 COVID-19 vaccine. CDR3 in amino acids: CASSVATGLANSPLHF. In DNA, the CDR3 is TGTGCCAGCAGCGTAGCTACAGGGTTGGCGAATTCACCCCTCCACTTT.